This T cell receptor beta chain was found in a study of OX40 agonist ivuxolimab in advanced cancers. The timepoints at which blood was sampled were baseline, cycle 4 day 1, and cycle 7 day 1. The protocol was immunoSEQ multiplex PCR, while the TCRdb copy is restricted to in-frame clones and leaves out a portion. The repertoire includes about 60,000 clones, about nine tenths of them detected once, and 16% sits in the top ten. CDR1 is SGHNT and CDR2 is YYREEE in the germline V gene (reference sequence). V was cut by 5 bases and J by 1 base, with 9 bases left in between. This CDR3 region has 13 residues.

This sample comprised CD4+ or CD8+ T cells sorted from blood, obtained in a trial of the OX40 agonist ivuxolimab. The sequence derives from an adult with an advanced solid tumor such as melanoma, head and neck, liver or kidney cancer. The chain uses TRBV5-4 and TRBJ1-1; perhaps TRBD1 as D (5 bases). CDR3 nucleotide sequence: TGTGCCAGCAGGCGAACAGGGAACACTGAAGCTTTCTTT. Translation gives CASRRTGNTEAFF.